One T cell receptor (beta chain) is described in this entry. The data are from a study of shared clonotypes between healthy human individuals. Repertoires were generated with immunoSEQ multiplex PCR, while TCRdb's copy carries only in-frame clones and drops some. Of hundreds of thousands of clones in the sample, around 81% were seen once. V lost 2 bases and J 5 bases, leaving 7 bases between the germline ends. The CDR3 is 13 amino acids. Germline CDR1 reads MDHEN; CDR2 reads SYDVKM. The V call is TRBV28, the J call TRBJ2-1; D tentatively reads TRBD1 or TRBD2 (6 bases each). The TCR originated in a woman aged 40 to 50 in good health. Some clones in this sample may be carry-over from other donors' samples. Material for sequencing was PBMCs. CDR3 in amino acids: CASSLGGHNEQFF. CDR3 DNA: TGTGCCAGCAGTTTAGGGGGGCACAATGAGCAGTTCTTC.